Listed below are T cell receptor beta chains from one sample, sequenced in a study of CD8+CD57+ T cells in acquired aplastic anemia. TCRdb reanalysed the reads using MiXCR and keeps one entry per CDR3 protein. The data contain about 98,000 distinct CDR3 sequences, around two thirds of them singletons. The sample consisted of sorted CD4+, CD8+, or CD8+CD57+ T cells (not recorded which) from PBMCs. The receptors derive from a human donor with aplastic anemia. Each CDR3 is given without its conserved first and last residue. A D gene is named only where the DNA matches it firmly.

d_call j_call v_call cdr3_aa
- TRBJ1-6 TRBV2 ASGRTAVGSPLH
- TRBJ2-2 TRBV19 ASSMTGWGTGELF
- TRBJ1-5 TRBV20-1 SASAGDSNQPQH
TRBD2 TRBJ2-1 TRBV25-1 ASRETGTSGVNEQF
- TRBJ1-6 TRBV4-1 ASSQDTSGKNSPLH
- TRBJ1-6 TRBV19 ASSTRDRLENSPLH
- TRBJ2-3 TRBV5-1 ASSLALSSTDTQY
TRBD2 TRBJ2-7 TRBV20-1 SASGLAGGGLSGY
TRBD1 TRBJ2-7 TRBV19 ASNGITGGNYEQY
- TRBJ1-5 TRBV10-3 AIKGDSNQPQH